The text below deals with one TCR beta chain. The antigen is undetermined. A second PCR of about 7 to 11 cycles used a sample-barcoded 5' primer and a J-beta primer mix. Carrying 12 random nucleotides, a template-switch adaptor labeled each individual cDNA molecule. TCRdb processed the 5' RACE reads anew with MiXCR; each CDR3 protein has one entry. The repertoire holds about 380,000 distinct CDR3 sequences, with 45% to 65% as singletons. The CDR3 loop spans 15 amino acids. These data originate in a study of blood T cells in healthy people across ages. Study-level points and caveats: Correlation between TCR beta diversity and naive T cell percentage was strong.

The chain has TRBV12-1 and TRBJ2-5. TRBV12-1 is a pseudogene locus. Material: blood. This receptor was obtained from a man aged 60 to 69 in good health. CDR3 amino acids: CASSFSTHLWETQYF. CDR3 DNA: TGTGCCAGCAGCTTTTCCACCCACCTTTGGGAGACCCAGTACTTC.